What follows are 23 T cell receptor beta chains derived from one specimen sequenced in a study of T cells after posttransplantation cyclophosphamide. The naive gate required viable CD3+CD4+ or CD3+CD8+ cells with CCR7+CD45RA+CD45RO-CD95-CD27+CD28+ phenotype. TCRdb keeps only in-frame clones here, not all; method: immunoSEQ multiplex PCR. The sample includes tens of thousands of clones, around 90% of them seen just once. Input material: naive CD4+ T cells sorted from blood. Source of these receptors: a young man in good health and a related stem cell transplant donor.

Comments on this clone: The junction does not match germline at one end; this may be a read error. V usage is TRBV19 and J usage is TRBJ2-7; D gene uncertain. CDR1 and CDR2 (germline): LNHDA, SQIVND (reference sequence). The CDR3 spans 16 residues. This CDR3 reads CASSRVQAASSYEQHF. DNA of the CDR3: TGTGCCAGTAGTAGGGTCCAGGCCGCGAGCTCCTACGAGCAGCACTTC. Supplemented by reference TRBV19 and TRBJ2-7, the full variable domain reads DGGITQSPKYLFRKEGQNVTLSCEQNLNHDAMYWYRQDPGQGLRLIYYSQIVNDFQKGDIAEGYSVSREKKESFPLTVTSAQKNPTAFYLCASSRVQAASSYEQHFGPGTRLTVT.

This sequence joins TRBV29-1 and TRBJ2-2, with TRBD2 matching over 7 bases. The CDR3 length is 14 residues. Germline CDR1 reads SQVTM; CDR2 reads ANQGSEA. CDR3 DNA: TGCACCGCCCGGACGGGGGGGAACACCGGGGAGCTGTTTTTT. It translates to CTARTGGNTGELFF.

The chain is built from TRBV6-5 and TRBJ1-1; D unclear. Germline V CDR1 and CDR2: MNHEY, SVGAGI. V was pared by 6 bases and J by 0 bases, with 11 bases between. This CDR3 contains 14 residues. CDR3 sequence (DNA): TGTGCCAGCAGCCAAGCGGTCTTGAACACTGAAGCTTTCTTT. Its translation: CASSQAVLNTEAFF.

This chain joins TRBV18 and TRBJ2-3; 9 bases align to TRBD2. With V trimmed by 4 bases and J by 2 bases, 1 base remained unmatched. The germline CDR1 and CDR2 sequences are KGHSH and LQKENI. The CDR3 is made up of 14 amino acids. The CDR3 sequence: CASSRTSDTDTQYF. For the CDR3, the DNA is TGTGCCAGCTCACGGACTAGCGACACAGATACGCAGTATTTT.

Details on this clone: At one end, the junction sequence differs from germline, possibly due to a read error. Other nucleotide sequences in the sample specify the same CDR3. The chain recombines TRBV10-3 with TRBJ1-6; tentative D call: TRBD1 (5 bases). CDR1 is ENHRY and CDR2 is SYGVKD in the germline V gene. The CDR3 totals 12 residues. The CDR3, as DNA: TGTGCCATCAGTCTAGGGGATTCGCCCCTCCACTTT. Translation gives CAISLGDSPLHF.

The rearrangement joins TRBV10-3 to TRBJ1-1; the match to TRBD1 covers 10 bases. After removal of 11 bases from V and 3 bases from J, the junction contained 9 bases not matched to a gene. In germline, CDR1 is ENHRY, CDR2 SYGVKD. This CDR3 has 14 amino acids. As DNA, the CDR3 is TGTGCCGCCGGGACAGGGGAGCTGTACACTGAAGCTTTCTTT. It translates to CAAGTGELYTEAFF.

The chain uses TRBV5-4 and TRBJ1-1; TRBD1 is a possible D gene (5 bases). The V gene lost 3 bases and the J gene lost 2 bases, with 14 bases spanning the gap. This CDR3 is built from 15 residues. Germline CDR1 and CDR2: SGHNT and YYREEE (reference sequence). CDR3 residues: CASSWEDIPNTEAFF. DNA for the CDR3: TGTGCCAGCAGCTGGGAGGACATCCCAAACACTGAAGCTTTCTTT.

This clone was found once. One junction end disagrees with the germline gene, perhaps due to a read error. The DNA for the CDR3 is TGTGCCAGCAGTTCCCCATCCTCCTACGGGCAGTACTTC. Translating gives CASSSPSSYGQYF. V and J are TRBV6-5 and TRBJ2-7; D call uncertain. The CDR3 runs 13 residues. Germline values: CDR1 MNHEY, CDR2 SVGAGI.

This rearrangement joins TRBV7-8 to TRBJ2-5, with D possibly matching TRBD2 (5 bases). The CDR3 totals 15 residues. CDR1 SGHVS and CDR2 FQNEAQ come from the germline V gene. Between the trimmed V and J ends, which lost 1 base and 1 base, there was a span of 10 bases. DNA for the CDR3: TGTGCCAGCAGCTTAGGCCCGGGATCCCAAGAGACCCAGTACTTC. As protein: CASSLGPGSQETQYF. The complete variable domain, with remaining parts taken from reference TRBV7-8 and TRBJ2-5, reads GAGVSQSPRYKVAKRGQDVALRCDPISGHVSLFWYQQALGQGPEFLTYFQNEAQLDKSGLPSDRFFAERPEGSVSTLKIQRTQQEDSAVYLCASSLGPGSQETQYFGPGTRLLVL.

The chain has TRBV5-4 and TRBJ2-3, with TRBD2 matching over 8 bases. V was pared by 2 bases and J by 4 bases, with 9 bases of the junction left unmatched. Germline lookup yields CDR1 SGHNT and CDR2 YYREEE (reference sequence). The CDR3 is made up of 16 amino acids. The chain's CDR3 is CASSFKRGGLPDTQYF. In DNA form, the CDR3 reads TGTGCCAGCAGCTTTAAACGGGGGGGCCTTCCAGATACGCAGTATTTT.

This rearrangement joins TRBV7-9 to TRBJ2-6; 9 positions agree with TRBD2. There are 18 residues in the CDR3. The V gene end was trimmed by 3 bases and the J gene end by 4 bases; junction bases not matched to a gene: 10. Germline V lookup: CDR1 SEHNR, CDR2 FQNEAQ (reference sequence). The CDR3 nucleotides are TGTGCCAGCAGCTTCCCTAGCGGGGATCCCTTGGGGGCCAACGTCCTGACTTTC. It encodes CASSFPSGDPLGANVLTF.

The CDR3 loop reads CASSVTGHGYTF. CDR3 coding DNA: TGTGCCAGCAGCGTCACAGGGCATGGCTACACCTTC. The rearrangement links TRBV9 to TRBJ1-2, with D possibly matching TRBD1 (6 bases). Germline V lookup: CDR1 SGDLS, CDR2 YYNGEE. The V and J ends lost 2 bases and 6 bases respectively, with 8 bases between them. The CDR3 has 12 amino acids. The full variable domain, completed using reference TRBV9 and TRBJ1-2, is DSGVTQTPKHLITATGQRVTLRCSPRSGDLSVYWYQQSLDQGLQFLIQYYNGEERAKGNILERFSAQQFPDLHSELNLSSLELGDSALYFCASSVTGHGYTFGSGTRLTVV.

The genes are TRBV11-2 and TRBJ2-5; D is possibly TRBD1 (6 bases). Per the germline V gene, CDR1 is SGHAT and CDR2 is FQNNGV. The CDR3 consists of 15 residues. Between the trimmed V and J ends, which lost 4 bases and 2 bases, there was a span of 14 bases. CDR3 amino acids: CASSSLQGTQETQYF. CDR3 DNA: TGTGCCAGCAGCTCCCTGCAAGGGACACAAGAGACCCAGTACTTC.

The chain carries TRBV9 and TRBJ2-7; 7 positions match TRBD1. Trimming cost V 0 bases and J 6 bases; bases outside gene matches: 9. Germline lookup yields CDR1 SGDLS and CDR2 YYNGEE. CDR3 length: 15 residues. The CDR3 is CASSVDGTGVREQYF. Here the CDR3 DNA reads TGTGCCAGCAGCGTAGATGGTACAGGGGTTCGCGAGCAGTACTTC.

The DNA of the CDR3 is TGTGCCAGTAGTATAGGGACAGGGGGCCGGAGCCAAGAGACCCAGTACTTC. It yields the protein CASSIGTGGRSQETQYF. The rearrangement links TRBV19 to TRBJ2-5; 11 bases are shared with TRBD1. This CDR3 has 17 residues. Germline loops: CDR1 LNHDA, CDR2 SQIVND (reference sequence). V trimming: 1 base; J trimming: 1 base; junction bases outside the gene matches: 5.

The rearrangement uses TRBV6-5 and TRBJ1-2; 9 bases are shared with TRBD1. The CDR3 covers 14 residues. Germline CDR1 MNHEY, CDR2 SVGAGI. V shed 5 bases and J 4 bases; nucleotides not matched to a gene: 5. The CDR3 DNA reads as TGTGCCAGCAGTACGGGACAGGGAATCTATGGCTACACCTTC. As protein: CASSTGQGIYGYTF.

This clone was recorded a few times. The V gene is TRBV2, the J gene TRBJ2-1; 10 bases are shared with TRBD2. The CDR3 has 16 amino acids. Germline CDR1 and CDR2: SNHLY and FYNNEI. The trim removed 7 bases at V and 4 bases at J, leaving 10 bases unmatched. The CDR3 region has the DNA TGTGCCAGCATTGGTAGCGGGGGGCCAGGGTACAATGAGCAGTTCTTC. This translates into CASIGSGGPGYNEQFF.

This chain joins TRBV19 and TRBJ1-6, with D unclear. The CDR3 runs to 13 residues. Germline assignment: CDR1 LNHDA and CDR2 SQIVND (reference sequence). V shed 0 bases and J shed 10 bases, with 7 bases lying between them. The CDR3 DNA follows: TGTGCCAGTAGTATAGACGGGATCTCACCCCTCCACTTT. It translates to CASSIDGISPLHF.

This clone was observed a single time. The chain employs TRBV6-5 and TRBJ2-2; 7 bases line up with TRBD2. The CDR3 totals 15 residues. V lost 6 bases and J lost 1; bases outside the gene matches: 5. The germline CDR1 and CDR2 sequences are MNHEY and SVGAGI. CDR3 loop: CASSTGLKNTGELFF. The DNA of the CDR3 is TGTGCCAGCAGCACGGGACTAAAGAACACCGGGGAGCTGTTTTTT.

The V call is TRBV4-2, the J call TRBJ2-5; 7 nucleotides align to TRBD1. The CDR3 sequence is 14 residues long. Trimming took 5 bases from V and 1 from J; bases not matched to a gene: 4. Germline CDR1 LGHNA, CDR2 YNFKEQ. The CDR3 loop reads CASSLGTAQETQYF. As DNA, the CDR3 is TGTGCCAGCAGCTTGGGGACAGCCCAAGAGACCCAGTACTTC.

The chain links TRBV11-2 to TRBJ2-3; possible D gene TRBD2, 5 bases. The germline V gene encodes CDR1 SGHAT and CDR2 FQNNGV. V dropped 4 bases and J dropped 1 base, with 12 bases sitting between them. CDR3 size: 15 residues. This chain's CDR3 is CASSSRTLRTDTQYF. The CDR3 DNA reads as TGTGCCAGCAGCTCCCGGACTCTCCGCACAGATACGCAGTATTTT.

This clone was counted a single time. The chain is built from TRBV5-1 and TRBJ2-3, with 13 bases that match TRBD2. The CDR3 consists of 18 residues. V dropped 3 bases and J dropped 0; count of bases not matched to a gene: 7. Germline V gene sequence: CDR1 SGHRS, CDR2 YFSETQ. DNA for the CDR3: TGCGCCAGCAGCTCGGGACTAGCGGGGACACCTAGCACAGATACGCAGTATTTT. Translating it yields CASSSGLAGTPSTDTQYF. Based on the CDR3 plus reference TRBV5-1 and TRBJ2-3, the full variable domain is KAGVTQTPRYLIKTRGQQVTLSCSPISGHRSVSWYQQTPGQGLQFLFEYFSETQRNKGNFPGRFSGRQFSNSRSEMNVSTLELGDSALYLCASSSGLAGTPSTDTQYFGPGTRLTVL.

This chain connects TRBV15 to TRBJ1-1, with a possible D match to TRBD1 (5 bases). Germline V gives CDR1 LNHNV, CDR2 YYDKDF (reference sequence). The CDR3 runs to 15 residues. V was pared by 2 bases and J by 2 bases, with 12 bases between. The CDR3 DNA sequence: TGTGCCACCAGCAGAACAGGTTCTGACAACACTGAAGCTTTCTTT. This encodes CATSRTGSDNTEAFF.